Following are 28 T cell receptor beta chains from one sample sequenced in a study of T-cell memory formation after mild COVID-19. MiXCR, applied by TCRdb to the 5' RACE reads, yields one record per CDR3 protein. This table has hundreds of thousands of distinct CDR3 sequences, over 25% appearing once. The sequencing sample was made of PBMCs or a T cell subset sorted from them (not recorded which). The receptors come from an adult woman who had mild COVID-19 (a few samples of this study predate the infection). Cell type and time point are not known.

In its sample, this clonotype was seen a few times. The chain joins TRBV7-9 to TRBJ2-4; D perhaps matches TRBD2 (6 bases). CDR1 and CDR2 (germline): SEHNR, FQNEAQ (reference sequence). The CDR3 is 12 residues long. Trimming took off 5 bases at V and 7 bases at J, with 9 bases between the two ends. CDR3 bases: TGTGCCAGCAGCGCTCTAGCGAACATTCAGTACTTC. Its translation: CASSALANIQYF.

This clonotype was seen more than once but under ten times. Here the CDR3 reads CASSVEDRGNNEQFF. In DNA form, the CDR3 reads TGTGCCAGCAGCGTAGAGGACAGGGGGAACAATGAGCAGTTCTTC. The chain links TRBV9 to TRBJ2-1; 10 nucleotides line up with TRBD1. CDR1 is SGDLS, CDR2 YYNGEE, per germline. Germline trimming cut 0 bases from V and 5 bases from J; bases unmatched to any gene: 2. The CDR3 runs to 15 residues.

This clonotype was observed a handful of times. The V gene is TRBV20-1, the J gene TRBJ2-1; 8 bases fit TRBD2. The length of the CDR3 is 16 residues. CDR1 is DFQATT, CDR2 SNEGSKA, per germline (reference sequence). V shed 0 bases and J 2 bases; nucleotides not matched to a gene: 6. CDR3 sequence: CSARDRSGGAYNEQFF. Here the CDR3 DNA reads TGCAGTGCTAGAGATAGAAGCGGGGGCGCCTACAATGAGCAGTTCTTC.

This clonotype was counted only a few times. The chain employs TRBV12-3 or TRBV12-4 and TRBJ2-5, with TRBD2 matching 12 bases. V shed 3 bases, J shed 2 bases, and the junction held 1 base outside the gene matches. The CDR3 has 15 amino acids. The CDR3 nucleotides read TGTGCCAGCAGTTTTCTAGCGGGGGGGCAAGAGACCCAGTACTTC. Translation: CASSFLAGGQETQYF.

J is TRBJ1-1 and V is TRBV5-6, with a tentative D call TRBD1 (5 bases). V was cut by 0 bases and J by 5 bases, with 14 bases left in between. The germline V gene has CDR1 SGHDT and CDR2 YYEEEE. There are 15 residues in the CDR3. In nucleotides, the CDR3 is TGTGCCAGCAGCTTGGTGAGTTCCAGGGTTACTGAAGCTTTCTTT. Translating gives CASSLVSSRVTEAFF.

The CDR3 DNA follows: TGCAGTGCTAGGAGTCGTCTCCGTAGGGGAAACACCATATATTTT. Encoded protein: CSARSRLRRGNTIYF. The J gene is TRBJ1-3, the V gene TRBV20-1; the D is unclear. The CDR3 loop spans 15 amino acids. The ends were cut back, 3 bases at V and 4 bases at J, with 16 bases in the middle. Germline CDR1 and CDR2: DFQATT and SNEGSKA (reference sequence).

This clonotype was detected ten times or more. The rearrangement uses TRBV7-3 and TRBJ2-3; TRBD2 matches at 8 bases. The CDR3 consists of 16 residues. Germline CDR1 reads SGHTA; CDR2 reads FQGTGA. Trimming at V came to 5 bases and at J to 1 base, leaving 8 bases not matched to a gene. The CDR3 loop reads CASSKRSSGRTDTQYF. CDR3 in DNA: TGTGCCAGCAGCAAAAGATCTAGCGGGCGCACAGATACGCAGTATTTT.

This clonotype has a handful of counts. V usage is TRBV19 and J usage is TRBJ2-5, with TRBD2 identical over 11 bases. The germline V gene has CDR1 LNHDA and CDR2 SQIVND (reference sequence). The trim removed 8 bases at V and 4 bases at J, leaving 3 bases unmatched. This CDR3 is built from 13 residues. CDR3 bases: TGTGCCAGTGCAACTAGCGGGAGAGAGACCCAGTACTTC. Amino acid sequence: CASATSGRETQYF. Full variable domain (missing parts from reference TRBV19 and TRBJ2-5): DGGITQSPKYLFRKEGQNVTLSCEQNLNHDAMYWYRQDPGQGLRLIYYSQIVNDFQKGDIAEGYSVSREKKESFPLTVTSAQKNPTAFYLCASATSGRETQYFGPGTRLLVL.

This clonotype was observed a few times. In nucleotides, the CDR3 is TGTGCCACCAGCAGAGGAAAGGACAGCTTGTTTGGCTACACCTTC. Residues: CATSRGKDSLFGYTF. This chain joins TRBV15 and TRBJ1-2; weak D call: TRBD1 (6 bases). V lost 1 base, J lost 7 bases, and 16 bases lay in between. The V gene's germline CDR1 is LNHNV and CDR2 YYDKDF (reference sequence). The CDR3 length is 15 residues.

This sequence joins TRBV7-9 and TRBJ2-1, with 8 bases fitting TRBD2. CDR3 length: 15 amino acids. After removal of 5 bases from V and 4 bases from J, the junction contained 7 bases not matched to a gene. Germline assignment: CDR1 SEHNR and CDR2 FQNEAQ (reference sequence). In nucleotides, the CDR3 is TGTGCCAGCAGCCCGACTAGCGACAATTACAATGAGCAGTTCTTC. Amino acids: CASSPTSDNYNEQFF.

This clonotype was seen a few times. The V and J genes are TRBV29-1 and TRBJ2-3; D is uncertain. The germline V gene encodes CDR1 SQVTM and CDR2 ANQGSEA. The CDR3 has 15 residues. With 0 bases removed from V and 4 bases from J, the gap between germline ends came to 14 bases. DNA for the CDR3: TGCAGCGTTGAAGATTTTCAATCTCCGGCAGATACGCAGTATTTT. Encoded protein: CSVEDFQSPADTQYF.

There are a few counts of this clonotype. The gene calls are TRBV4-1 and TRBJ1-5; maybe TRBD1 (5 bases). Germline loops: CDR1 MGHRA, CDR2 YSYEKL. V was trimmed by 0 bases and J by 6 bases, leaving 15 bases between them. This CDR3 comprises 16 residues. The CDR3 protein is CASSQDTAGMGQPQHF. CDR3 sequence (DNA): TGCGCCAGCAGCCAAGATACGGCAGGGATGGGTCAGCCCCAGCATTTT.

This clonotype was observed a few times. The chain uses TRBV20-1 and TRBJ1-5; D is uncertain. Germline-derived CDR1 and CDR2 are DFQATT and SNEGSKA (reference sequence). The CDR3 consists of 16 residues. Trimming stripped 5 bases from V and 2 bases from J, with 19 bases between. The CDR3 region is CSAEQHGTWGNQPQHF. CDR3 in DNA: TGCAGTGCTGAACAACACGGAACCTGGGGCAATCAGCCCCAGCATTTT.

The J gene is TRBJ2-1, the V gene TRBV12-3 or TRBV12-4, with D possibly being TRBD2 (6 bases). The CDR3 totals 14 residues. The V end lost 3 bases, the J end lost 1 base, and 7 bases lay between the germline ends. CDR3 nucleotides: TGTGCCAGCAGTTTTCTAGCGTCCTACAATGAGCAGTTCTTC. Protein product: CASSFLASYNEQFF.

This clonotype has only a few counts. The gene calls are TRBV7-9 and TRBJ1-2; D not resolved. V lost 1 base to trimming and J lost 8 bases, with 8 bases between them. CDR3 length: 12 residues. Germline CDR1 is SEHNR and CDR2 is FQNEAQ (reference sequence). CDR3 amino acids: CASSLDEGGYTF. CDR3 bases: TGTGCCAGCAGCTTAGATGAAGGCGGCTACACCTTC.

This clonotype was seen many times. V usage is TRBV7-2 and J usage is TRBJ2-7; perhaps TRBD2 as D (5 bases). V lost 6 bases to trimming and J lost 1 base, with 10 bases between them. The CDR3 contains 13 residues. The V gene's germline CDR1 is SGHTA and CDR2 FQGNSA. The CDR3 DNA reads TGTGCCAGCAGTAGCCGGGGTTCCTACGAGCAGTACTTC. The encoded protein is CASSSRGSYEQYF.

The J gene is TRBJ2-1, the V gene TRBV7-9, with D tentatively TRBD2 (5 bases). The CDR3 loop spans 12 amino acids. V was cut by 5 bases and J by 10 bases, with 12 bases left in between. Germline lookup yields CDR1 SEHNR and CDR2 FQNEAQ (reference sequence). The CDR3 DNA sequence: TGTGCCAGCAGCCCGAGTGGACTCGAGCAGTTCTTC. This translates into CASSPSGLEQFF.

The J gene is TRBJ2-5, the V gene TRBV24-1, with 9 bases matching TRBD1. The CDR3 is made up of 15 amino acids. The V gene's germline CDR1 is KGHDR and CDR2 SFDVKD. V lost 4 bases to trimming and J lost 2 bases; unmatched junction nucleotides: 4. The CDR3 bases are TGTGCCACCAGTGACTTGACAGGGGGGCAAGAGACCCAGTACTTC. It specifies CATSDLTGGQETQYF.

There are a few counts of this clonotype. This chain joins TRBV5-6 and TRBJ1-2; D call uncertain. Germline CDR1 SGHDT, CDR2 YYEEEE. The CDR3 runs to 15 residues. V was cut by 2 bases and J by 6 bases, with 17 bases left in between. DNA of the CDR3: TGTGCCAGCAGCTTTGGGAGTTATGATCTAGATGGCTACACCTTC. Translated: CASSFGSYDLDGYTF.

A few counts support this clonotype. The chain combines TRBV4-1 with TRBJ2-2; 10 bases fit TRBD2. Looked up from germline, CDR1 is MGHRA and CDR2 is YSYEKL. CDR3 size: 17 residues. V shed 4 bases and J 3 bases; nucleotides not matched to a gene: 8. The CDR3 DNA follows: TGCGCCAGCAGCCTACCTTCGAGCGGGGGGGACACCGGGGAGCTGTTTTTT. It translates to CASSLPSSGGDTGELFF.

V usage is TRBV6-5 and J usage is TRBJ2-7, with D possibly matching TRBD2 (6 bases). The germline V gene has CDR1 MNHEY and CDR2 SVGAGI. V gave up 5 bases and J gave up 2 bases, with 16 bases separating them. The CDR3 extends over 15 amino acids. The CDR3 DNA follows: TGTGCCAGCAGTGCCCGGGAGCCCGACCCCTACGAGCAGTACTTC. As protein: CASSAREPDPYEQYF.

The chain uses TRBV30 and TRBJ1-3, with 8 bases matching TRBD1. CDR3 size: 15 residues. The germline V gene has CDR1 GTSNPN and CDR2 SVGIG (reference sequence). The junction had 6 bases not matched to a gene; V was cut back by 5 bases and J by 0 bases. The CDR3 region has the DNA TGTGCCTGGGGGGACAGGCGGAGCTCTGGAAACACCATATATTTT. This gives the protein CAWGDRRSSGNTIYF.

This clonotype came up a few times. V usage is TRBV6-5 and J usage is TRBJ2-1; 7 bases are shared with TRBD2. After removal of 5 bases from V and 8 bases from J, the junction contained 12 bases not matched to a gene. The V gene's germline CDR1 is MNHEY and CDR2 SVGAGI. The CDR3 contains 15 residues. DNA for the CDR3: TGTGCCAGCAGTCCCGTAGCGGGCCTCCCACATGAGCAGTTCTTC. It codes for CASSPVAGLPHEQFF.

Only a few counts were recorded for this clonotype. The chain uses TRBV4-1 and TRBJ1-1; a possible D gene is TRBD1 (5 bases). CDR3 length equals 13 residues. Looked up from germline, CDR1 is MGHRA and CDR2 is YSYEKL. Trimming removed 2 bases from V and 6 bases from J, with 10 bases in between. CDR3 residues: CASSQTGGAEAFF. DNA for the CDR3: TGCGCCAGCAGCCAAACGGGAGGGGCTGAAGCTTTCTTT.

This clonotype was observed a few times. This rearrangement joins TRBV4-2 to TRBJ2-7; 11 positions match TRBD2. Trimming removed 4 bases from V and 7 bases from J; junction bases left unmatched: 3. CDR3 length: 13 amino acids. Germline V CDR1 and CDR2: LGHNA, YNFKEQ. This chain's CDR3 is CASSPSGRSEQYF. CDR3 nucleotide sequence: TGTGCCAGCAGCCCTAGCGGGAGGAGTGAGCAGTACTTC.

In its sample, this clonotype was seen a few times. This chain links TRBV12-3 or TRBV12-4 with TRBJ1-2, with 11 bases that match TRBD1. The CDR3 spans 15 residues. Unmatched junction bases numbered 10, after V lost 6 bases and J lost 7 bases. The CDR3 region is CASRAPGQGAGGYTF. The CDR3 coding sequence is TGTGCCAGCAGGGCCCCAGGACAGGGGGCTGGTGGCTACACCTTC.

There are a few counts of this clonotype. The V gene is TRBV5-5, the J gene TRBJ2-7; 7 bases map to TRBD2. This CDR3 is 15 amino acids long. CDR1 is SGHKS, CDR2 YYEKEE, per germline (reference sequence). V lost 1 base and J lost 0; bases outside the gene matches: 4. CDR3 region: CASSLRAGDSYEQYF. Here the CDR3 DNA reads TGTGCCAGCAGCTTGAGGGCGGGGGACTCCTACGAGCAGTACTTC. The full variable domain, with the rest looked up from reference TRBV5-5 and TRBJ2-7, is DAGVTQSPTHLIKTRGQQVTLRCSPISGHKSVSWYQQVLGQGPQFIFQYYEKEERGRGNFPDRFSARQFPNYSSELNVNALLLGDSALYLCASSLRAGDSYEQYFGPGTRLTVT.

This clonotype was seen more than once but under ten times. The CDR3 DNA sequence: TGCAGTGCTAGACCGGGGCCCGGGGAGCTGTTTTTT. Its translation is CSARPGPGELFF. The chain uses TRBV20-1 and TRBJ2-2, with D possibly being TRBD1 or TRBD2 (5 bases each). CDR1 and CDR2 from the germline V gene are DFQATT and SNEGSKA (reference sequence). The CDR3 is made up of 12 amino acids. Between the trimmed V and J ends, which lost 2 bases and 6 bases, there was a span of 7 bases.